Each of the 2 T cell receptor beta chains below was sequenced from the same sample in a study of blood T cell repertoires in COVID-19. TCRdb keeps only in-frame clones here, not all; method: immunoSEQ multiplex PCR. The sample has fewer than 250,000 clones; 82% are singletons. Sequenced material: peripheral blood. Every receptor here comes from an elderly woman with acute or convalescent COVID-19.

DNA for the CDR3: TGTGCCAGCAGTGGCGGCGCGGCCGGGGAGCTGTTTTTT. Translated: CASSGGAAGELFF. The genes are TRBV2 and TRBJ2-2, with unresolved D. Germline-derived CDR1 and CDR2 are SNHLY and FYNNEI. There are 13 residues in the CDR3. Trimming stripped 4 bases from V and 6 bases from J, with 9 bases between.

The chain has TRBV14 and TRBJ2-5; D not certain. Trimming left V 2 bases short and J 5 bases short, with 12 bases between. CDR1 is SGHDN and CDR2 is FVKESK in the germline V gene. The CDR3 consists of 14 residues. The CDR3 DNA reads TGTGCCAGCAGCCAAACTGGTGAACCGGAGACCCAGTACTTC. Translated: CASSQTGEPETQYF.